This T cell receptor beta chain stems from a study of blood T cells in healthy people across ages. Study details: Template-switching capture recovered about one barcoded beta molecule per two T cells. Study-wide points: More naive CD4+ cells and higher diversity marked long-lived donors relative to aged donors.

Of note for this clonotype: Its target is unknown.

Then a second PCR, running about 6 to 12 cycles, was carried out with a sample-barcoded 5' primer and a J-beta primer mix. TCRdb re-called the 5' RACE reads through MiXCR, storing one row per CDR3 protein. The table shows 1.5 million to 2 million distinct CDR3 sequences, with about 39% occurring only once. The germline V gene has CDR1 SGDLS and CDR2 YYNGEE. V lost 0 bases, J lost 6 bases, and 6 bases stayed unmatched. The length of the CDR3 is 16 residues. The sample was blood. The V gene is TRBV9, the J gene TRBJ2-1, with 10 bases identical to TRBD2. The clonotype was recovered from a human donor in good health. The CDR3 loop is CASSVESSGGSNEQFF. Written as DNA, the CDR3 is TGTGCCAGCAGCGTAGAGTCTAGCGGGGGTTCCAATGAGCAGTTCTTC. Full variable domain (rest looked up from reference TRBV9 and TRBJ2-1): DSGVTQTPKHLITATGQRVTLRCSPRSGDLSVYWYQQSLDQGLQFLIQYYNGEERAKGNILERFSAQQFPDLHSELNLSSLELGDSALYFCASSVESSGGSNEQFFGPGTRLTVL.